This T cell receptor beta chain came from a study of response to subunit inactivated influenza vaccine. CDR3 length: 15 residues. V gave up 6 bases and J gave up 0 bases, with 12 bases separating them. Per the germline V gene, CDR1 is MNHEY and CDR2 is SMNVEV (reference sequence). TCRdb called the RT-PCR reads again in MiXCR, with one record for every CDR3 protein. The data contain about 620,000 distinct CDR3 sequences, around 11% of them singletons. The same sample was also used in a study of T cells expressing NK-cell markers. Turning to that study: TCR beta cDNA was made by 5'RACE template switching with UMIs. Cells sorted as CD3+CD56+NKG2C+, CD3+CD56+NKG2C- and CD3+CD56-NKG2C+ T cells supplied the TCR beta repertoires. In a group of several donors, dominant NKG2C+ clonotypes represented about 1.0-7.5% of CD8+ T cells. The same clonotypes also predominated in the CD3+CD56-NKG2C+ fraction of several donors. Expanded NKG2C+ T cell clones had unclear HCMV specificity.

The J gene is TRBJ2-4, the V gene TRBV27; perhaps D is TRBD1 or TRBD2 (5 bases each). This sample comprised PBMCs from blood, obtained on the day of vaccination. The source of this sequence is a man aged 45-60 years who received an inactivated influenza vaccine. The CDR3 nucleotides read TGTGCCAGCAGCACCAGTGGGGGAGCCAAAAACATTCAGTACTTC. Its protein product is CASSTSGGAKNIQYF.